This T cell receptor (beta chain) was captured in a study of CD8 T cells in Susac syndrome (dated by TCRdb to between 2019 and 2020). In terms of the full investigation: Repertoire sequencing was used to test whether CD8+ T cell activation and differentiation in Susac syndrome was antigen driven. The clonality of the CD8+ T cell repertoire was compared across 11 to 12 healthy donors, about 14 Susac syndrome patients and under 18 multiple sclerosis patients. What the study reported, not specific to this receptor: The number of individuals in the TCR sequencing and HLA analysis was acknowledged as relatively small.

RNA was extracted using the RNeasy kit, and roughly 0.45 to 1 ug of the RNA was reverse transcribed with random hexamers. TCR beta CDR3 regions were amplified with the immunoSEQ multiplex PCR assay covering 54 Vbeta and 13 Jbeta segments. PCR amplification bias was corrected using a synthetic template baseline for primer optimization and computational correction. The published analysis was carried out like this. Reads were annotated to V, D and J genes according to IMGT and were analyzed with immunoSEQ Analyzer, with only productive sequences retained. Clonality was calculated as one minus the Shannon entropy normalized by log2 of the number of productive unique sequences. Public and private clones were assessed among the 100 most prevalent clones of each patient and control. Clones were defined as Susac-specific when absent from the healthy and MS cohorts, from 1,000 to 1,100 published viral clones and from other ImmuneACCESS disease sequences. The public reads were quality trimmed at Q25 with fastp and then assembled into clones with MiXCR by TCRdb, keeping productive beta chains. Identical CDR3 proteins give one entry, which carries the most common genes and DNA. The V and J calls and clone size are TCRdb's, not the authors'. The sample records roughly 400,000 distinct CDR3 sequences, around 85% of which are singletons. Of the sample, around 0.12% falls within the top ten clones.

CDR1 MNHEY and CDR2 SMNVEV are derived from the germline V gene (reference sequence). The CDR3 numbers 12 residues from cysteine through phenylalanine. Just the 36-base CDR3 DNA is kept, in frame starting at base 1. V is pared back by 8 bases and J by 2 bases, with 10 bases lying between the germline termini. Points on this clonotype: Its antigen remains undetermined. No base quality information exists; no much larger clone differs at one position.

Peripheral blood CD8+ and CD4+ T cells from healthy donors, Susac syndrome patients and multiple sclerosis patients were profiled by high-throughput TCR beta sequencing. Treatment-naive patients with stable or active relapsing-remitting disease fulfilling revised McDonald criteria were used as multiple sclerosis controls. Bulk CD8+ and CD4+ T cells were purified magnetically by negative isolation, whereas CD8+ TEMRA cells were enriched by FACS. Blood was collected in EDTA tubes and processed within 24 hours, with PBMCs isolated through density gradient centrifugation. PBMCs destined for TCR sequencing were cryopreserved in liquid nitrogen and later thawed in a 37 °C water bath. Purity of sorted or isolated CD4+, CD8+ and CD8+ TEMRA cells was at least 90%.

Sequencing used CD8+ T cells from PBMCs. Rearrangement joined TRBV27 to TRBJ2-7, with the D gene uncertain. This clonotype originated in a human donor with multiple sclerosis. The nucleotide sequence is TGTGCCAGCGGGCACGGCACCTACGAGCAGTACTTC. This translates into CASGHGTYEQYF.